This T cell receptor beta chain is from a study of T cell responses to AZD1222 COVID-19 vaccine. Overall study findings and caveats: Spike was spanned by vaccine-associated CD4 TCRs, which were dominant at 160-218 and 743-854. Following two doses of AZD1222, Spike-specific TCR breadth and depth rose. Of spike-specific TCRs, nearly half reportedly target regions left unmutated in variants. Clonal diversity was possibly underestimated, and the donors were mostly white British, with more females.

Notes on this clone: As yet, its antigen is unknown.

Germline CDR1 is SEHNR and CDR2 is FQNEAQ (reference sequence). The CDR3 covers 14 residues. Between the trimmed V and J ends, which lost 6 bases and 0 bases, there was a span of 9 bases. The repertoire was sequenced with immunoSEQ multiplex PCR; TCRdb's copy has only in-frame clones and lacks some. The data hold 30,000 to 35,000 clones, with approximately 89% observed a single time. The sequence derives from an adult in good health. This chain links TRBV7-9 with TRBJ1-5; D may be TRBD1 (5 bases). The material sequenced was peripheral blood, taken on day 0 of AZD1222 vaccination. In DNA form, the CDR3 reads TGTGCCAGCAGTGTGACAGATAGCAATCAGCCCCAGCATTTT. As protein: CASSVTDSNQPQHF.